A single sample gave rise to the 21 T cell receptor beta chains below, sequenced in a study of a mutant IDH1 vaccine in newly diagnosed glioma. No antigen has been assigned to these receptors. Profiling relied on immunoSEQ multiplex PCR, and the TCRdb table lists in-frame clones only, not all of them. The sample includes more than 50,000 clones, roughly 80% of them seen just once. Time point given: week 11, during vaccination. One vaccine dose held 300 ug of mutant IDH1 20-mer peptide and came with topical imiquimod. This specimen consisted of PBMCs, obtained from a glioma patient whose treatment included an IDH1 peptide vaccine. These receptors were obtained from a man aged 45-65 years with glioma.

Comments on this clone: One end of the junction fails to match germline, which may point to a read error. The V and J genes are TRBV7-9 and TRBJ1-1, with D hard to call. The germline V gene encodes CDR1 SEHNR and CDR2 FQNEAQ (reference sequence). The CDR3 runs to 11 residues. As DNA, the CDR3 is TGTGCCAGCACCTTAAACGCTGAAGCTTTCTTT. Its protein is CASTLNAEAFF.

The V gene is TRBV2, the J gene TRBJ2-7; 10 bases line up with TRBD2. V lost 2 bases, J lost 3 bases, and 4 bases stayed unmatched. This CDR3 contains 15 residues. Germline V CDR1 and CDR2: SNHLY, FYNNEI. The CDR3 is CASSERSSGSYEQYF. CDR3 sequence (DNA): TGTGCCAGCAGTGAAAGATCTAGCGGGAGCTACGAGCAGTACTTC.

This clone was observed a single time. This chain links TRBV14 with TRBJ1-6; no clear D. Trimming removed 0 bases from V and 8 bases from J, with 14 bases in between. CDR3 length: 16 amino acids. CDR1 is SGHDN, CDR2 FVKESK, per germline. The CDR3 bases are TGTGCCAGCAGCCAAGAAGGAAACAGAATCTATTCACCCCTCCACTTT. This translates into CASSQEGNRIYSPLHF.

The chain carries TRBV11-2 and TRBJ2-7; TRBD1 or TRBD2 may be the D gene (5 bases each). Germline V gives CDR1 SGHAT, CDR2 FQNNGV. CDR3 length equals 15 residues. V was cut by 4 bases and J by 4 bases, with 17 bases left in between. The CDR3 DNA reads as TGTGCCAGCAGCTCTATCGACAGCGGACCGTACGAGCAGTACTTC. It translates to CASSSIDSGPYEQYF.

The genes are TRBV11-3 and TRBJ2-7; D is uncertain. The CDR3 totals 14 residues. The germline CDR1 and CDR2 sequences are SGHNT and YENEEA. Trimming took off 2 bases at V and 0 bases at J, with 8 bases between the two ends. DNA for the CDR3: TGTGCCAGCAGCTTAAACTCTGACTCCTACGAGCAGTACTTC. Protein: CASSLNSDSYEQYF.

In its sample, this clone was seen once. The DNA for the CDR3 is TGCGCCAGCAGCCTTGGAGAGACAGGGGGCCGCGACAATGAGCAGTTCTTC. It is translated as CASSLGETGGRDNEQFF. The chain carries TRBV4-1 and TRBJ2-1, with TRBD1 matching over 10 bases. V lost 4 bases to trimming and J lost 5 bases; unmatched junction nucleotides: 11. The CDR3 is 17 amino acids. Germline CDR1 reads MGHRA; CDR2 reads YSYEKL.

The V and J genes are TRBV27 and TRBJ2-7; possibly TRBD2 for D (7 bases). The germline gives CDR1 MNHEY, CDR2 SMNVEV (reference sequence). V was clipped by 3 bases and J by 5 bases, with 11 bases between them. The CDR3 has 13 residues. The CDR3 region has the DNA TGTGCCAGCAGTTTGGGGGGGGGCGACGAGCAGTACTTC. This gives the protein CASSLGGGDEQYF.

This clone was seen a few times. This chain joins TRBV6-5 and TRBJ2-3; TRBD1 is a possible D gene (5 bases). This CDR3 region has 11 residues. Germline V CDR1 and CDR2: MNHEY, SVGAGI. V was shortened by 10 bases and J by 3 bases, with 8 bases between the two germline ends. DNA of the CDR3: TGTGCCACCAAGGGGACAGATACGCAGTATTTT. Amino acid sequence: CATKGTDTQYF.

The chain links TRBV7-6 to TRBJ2-2; tentatively, D is TRBD2 (6 bases). Germline lookup yields CDR1 SGHVS and CDR2 FNYEAQ. The CDR3 has 14 residues. V was clipped by 3 bases and J by 5 bases, with 10 bases between them. CDR3 residues: CASSFQGGTGELFF. Here the CDR3 DNA reads TGTGCCAGCAGCTTCCAGGGAGGTACCGGGGAGCTGTTTTTT.

V and J are TRBV10-1 and TRBJ1-1; 7 bases align to TRBD1. Germline V CDR1 and CDR2: WNHNN, SYGVQD (reference sequence). The CDR3 runs to 12 residues. Trimming at V came to 7 bases and at J to 10 bases, leaving 9 bases not matched to a gene. The CDR3: CASTARQGSAFF. CDR3 bases: TGCGCCAGCACCGCCCGACAGGGTTCAGCTTTCTTT.

The chain is built from TRBV10-3 and TRBJ1-1; 8 bases are shared with TRBD1. The CDR3 is 16 residues long. V dropped 11 bases and J dropped 0; count of bases not matched to a gene: 14. From germline, CDR1 is ENHRY and CDR2 SYGVKD. The CDR3 loop is CASNSGAGGMNTEAFF. CDR3 in DNA: TGTGCCTCCAACTCAGGCGCAGGGGGCATGAACACTGAAGCTTTCTTT.

This sequence joins TRBV20-1 and TRBJ2-7, with a tentative D call TRBD1 (6 bases). Germline V CDR1 and CDR2: DFQATT, SNEGSKA (reference sequence). V was pared by 6 bases and J by 7 bases, with 13 bases between. The CDR3 runs 11 residues. CDR3 DNA sequence: TGCAGTGCCAAGACAGGTTTTGAGCAGTACTTC. Translating gives CSAKTGFEQYF.

This chain uses TRBV4-3 with TRBJ1-2; D call uncertain. In germline, CDR1 is LGHNA, CDR2 YSLEER. The CDR3 has 16 residues. Trimming stripped 1 base from V and 3 bases from J, with 15 bases between. For the CDR3, the DNA is TGCGCCAGCAGCCAAGGGAGGTCGTGGACGGACTATGGCTACACCTTC. Its translation is CASSQGRSWTDYGYTF.

The chain links TRBV19 to TRBJ1-4, with 7 bases matching TRBD1. Unmatched junction bases numbered 10, after V lost 5 bases and J lost 7 bases. The CDR3 is made up of 15 amino acids. From germline, CDR1 is LNHDA and CDR2 SQIVND (reference sequence). CDR3 coding DNA: TGTGCCAGTAGTCCAACAGGGGACAGTCCTGAAAAACTGTTTTTT. It yields the protein CASSPTGDSPEKLFF.

The rearrangement joins TRBV4-1 to TRBJ2-5; TRBD2 aligns across 8 bases. The J call may be mistaken, given a closer DNA end match to TRBJ2-7. This CDR3 is built from 15 residues. Germline V lookup: CDR1 MGHRA, CDR2 YSYEKL. CDR3 DNA: TGCGCCAGCAGCCAAGGACTAGCGAGATCCTACGAGCAGTACTTC. Protein product: CASSQGLARSYEQYF.

J is TRBJ2-1 and V is TRBV10-1, with D possibly matching TRBD2 (5 bases). The CDR3 loop spans 13 amino acids. The ends were cut back, 7 bases at V and 0 bases at J, with 7 bases in the middle. From germline, CDR1 is WNHNN and CDR2 SYGVQD (reference sequence). CDR3 DNA sequence: TGCGCCAGCACGGGGAGCTCCTACAATGAGCAGTTCTTC. It yields the protein CASTGSSYNEQFF.

This chain connects TRBV12-2 to TRBJ2-6. TRBV12-2 represents a pseudogene. The CDR3 length is 17 residues. The CDR3 DNA follows: TGTGCAAGTCGCTTACGGACGGTCCTCTCTGGGGCCAACGTCCTGACTTTC. This encodes CASRLRTVLSGANVLTF.

The chain links TRBV6-6 to TRBJ1-1, with D tentatively TRBD1 (6 bases). The CDR3 contains 14 residues. V was shortened by 2 bases and J by 1 base, with 8 bases between the two germline ends. Germline assignment: CDR1 MNHNY and CDR2 SVGAGI (reference sequence). Here the CDR3 reads CASSYQGTNTEAFF. The CDR3 DNA sequence: TGTGCCAGCAGTTACCAGGGGACGAACACTGAAGCTTTCTTT.

This chain connects TRBV5-1 to TRBJ2-1, with TRBD1 matching 9 bases. V lost 3 bases and J lost 7; bases outside the gene matches: 8. Per the germline V gene, CDR1 is SGHRS and CDR2 is YFSETQ. CDR3 length equals 15 residues. The CDR3 nucleotides are TGCGCCAGCAGCTATTCCGGGACAGGGAATAATGAGCAGTTCTTC. This sequence encodes CASSYSGTGNNEQFF.

The chain combines TRBV9 with TRBJ1-6; D is ambiguous. V gave up 2 bases and J gave up 0 bases, with 6 bases separating them. The germline V gene has CDR1 SGDLS and CDR2 YYNGEE. CDR3 size: 15 residues. The CDR3 region is CASSVSDSYNSPLHF. DNA of the CDR3: TGTGCCAGCAGCGTCTCGGACTCCTATAATTCACCCCTCCACTTT.

This clone was observed a handful of times. The V call is TRBV30, the J call TRBJ1-1; no firm D call. The V gene's germline CDR1 is GTSNPN and CDR2 SVGIG (reference sequence). Trimming shortened V by 3 bases and J by 8 bases, and 16 bases separated the two germline ends. The CDR3 covers 13 residues. The CDR3 is CAWSPGIGQEAFF. CDR3 sequence (DNA): TGTGCCTGGAGCCCTGGGATAGGCCAGGAAGCTTTCTTT.